The 16 T cell receptor beta chains listed next were all sequenced from one sample in a study of neurological immune-mediated disorders. TCRdb ran MiXCR on the 5' RACE reads and lists one entry per CDR3 protein. The sample yields about 62,000 distinct CDR3 sequences, 3% to 4% seen once. Input material: PBMCs. These receptors originate from a woman aged 45-65 years with multiple sclerosis.

This clonotype was seen more than once but under ten times. The V gene is TRBV5-1, the J gene TRBJ1-4, with D uncertain. The ends were cut back, 4 bases at V and 4 bases at J, with 11 bases in the middle. The CDR3 totals 14 residues. The germline V gene encodes CDR1 SGHRS and CDR2 YFSETQ. CDR3 amino acids: CASSVGRINEKLFF. Written as DNA, the CDR3 is TGCGCCAGCAGCGTGGGAAGGATTAATGAAAAACTGTTTTTT.

This clonotype was observed at least ten times. The V gene is TRBV27, the J gene TRBJ2-7; TRBD1 or TRBD2 may be the D gene (5 bases each). The length of the CDR3 is 14 residues. CDR1 MNHEY and CDR2 SMNVEV come from the germline V gene (reference sequence). V was clipped by 5 bases and J by 2 bases, with 13 bases between them. This chain's CDR3 is CASSNRDATYEQYF. In nucleotides, the CDR3 is TGTGCCAGCAGTAACCGGGACGCTACCTACGAGCAGTACTTC.

This clonotype was seen ten or more times. This chain uses TRBV5-6 with TRBJ1-5; D gene uncertain. The germline V gene encodes CDR1 SGHDT and CDR2 YYEEEE. The CDR3 spans 14 residues. V shed 0 bases and J shed 4 bases, with 8 bases lying between them. In nucleotides, the CDR3 is TGTGCCAGCAGCTTGGGAGTGGCAAATCAGCCCCAGCATTTT. This translates into CASSLGVANQPQHF.

In its sample, this clonotype was seen a few times. This chain uses TRBV6-1 with TRBJ1-1, with no clear D. The CDR3 length is 16 residues. Germline V gene sequence: CDR1 MNHNS, CDR2 SASEGT. Trimming cost V 3 bases and J 1 base, with 15 bases left between them. CDR3 region: CASSDASSGWNTEAFF. As DNA, the CDR3 is TGTGCCAGCAGTGATGCGTCAAGTGGATGGAACACTGAAGCTTTCTTT.

This clonotype was seen at least ten times. The gene calls are TRBV7-2 and TRBJ2-1, with D uncertain. CDR3 length equals 13 residues. V was shortened by 1 base and J by 6 bases, with 7 bases between the two germline ends. From germline, CDR1 is SGHTA and CDR2 FQGNSA. CDR3 protein: CASSLDRLNEQFF. CDR3 nucleotides: TGTGCCAGCAGCTTAGATAGGCTCAATGAGCAGTTCTTC.

This clonotype was picked up a small number of times. A much larger clone differs from this one at a single base, so this may be a read error. Without the conserved terminal phenylalanine or tryptophan, this CDR3 likely stems from a read error. The chain combines TRBV24-1 with TRBJ1-2; D is perhaps TRBD1 (6 bases). CDR1 and CDR2 from the germline V gene are KGHDR and SFDVKD. The CDR3 is 12 residues long. V gave up 4 bases and J gave up 4 bases, with 6 bases separating them. CDR3 loop: CATSEQGYGYTC. Here the CDR3 DNA reads TGTGCCACCAGTGAACAGGGCTATGGCTACACCTGC.

This clonotype was observed at least ten times. V gene TRBV10-3 combines with J gene TRBJ1-2, with D uncertain. V lost 0 bases and J 5 bases, leaving 10 bases between the germline ends. In germline, CDR1 is ENHRY, CDR2 SYGVKD. CDR3 length equals 14 residues. The CDR3 spells CAISESRRDYGYTF. In DNA form, the CDR3 reads TGTGCCATCAGTGAGTCCAGACGGGATTATGGCTACACCTTC.

As to this clonotype: Given a much more abundant clone one base away, this may be a read error. CDR3 sequence reads: CASSLVLAGGINKQFF. The CDR3 coding sequence is TGTGCCAGCAGCTTAGTCCTAGCGGGAGGTATCAATAAGCAGTTCTTC. This chain uses TRBV11-2 with TRBJ2-1, with 11 bases fitting TRBD2. Germline CDR1 SGHAT, CDR2 FQNNGV. CDR3 length: 16 amino acids.

The sample holds many counts of this clonotype. The rearrangement uses TRBV27 and TRBJ1-1; D ambiguous. V lost 2 bases, J lost 0 bases, and 4 bases lay in between. The CDR3 is 13 amino acids. Germline lookup yields CDR1 MNHEY and CDR2 SMNVEV (reference sequence). The chain's CDR3 is CASSLTVNTEAFF. In DNA form, the CDR3 reads TGTGCCAGCAGTTTAACGGTGAACACTGAAGCTTTCTTT.

This clonotype was observed a few times. This may stem from a read error, because a much larger clone lies one nucleotide away. The J gene is TRBJ1-1, the V gene TRBV7-9; D unresolved. Per germline, CDR1 SEHNR and CDR2 FQNEAQ (reference sequence). V lost 6 bases to trimming and J lost 7 bases, with 9 bases between them. This CDR3 comprises 11 residues. CDR3 coding DNA: TGTGCCAGCAGATTAATCGTTGAAGCTTTCTTT. Amino acid sequence: CASRLIVEAFF.

Many counts were recorded for this clonotype. This chain joins TRBV12-3 or TRBV12-4 and TRBJ1-6; D may be TRBD1 (5 bases). V shed 3 bases and J shed 9 bases, with 12 bases lying between them. This CDR3 contains 14 residues. CDR3 nucleotides: TGTGCCAGCAGTTTTAGGCAGGGAGGTTCACCCCTCCACTTT. Its translation: CASSFRQGGSPLHF.

This clonotype was observed at least ten times. The rearrangement links TRBV5-1 to TRBJ2-4, with 7 bases that match TRBD1. The CDR3 has 15 amino acids. The germline V gene has CDR1 SGHRS and CDR2 YFSETQ. V was clipped by 7 bases and J by 5 bases; unmatched bases: 12. The CDR3 loop reads CASALTTGVQNIQYF. The CDR3 DNA reads as TGCGCCAGCGCATTGACCACAGGGGTCCAAAACATTCAGTACTTC.

This clonotype came up many times. The rearrangement links TRBV5-8 to TRBJ1-1; D unclear. The CDR3 is 14 residues long. CDR1 and CDR2 (germline): SGHTS, YDEGEE. Trimming cost V 0 bases and J 8 bases, with 14 bases left between them. The CDR3 DNA reads as TGTGCCAGCAGCTTGGAGGACTCTCGCAGGGAAGCTTTCTTT. This sequence encodes CASSLEDSRREAFF.

This clonotype occurred many times. The chain joins TRBV15 to TRBJ2-7; maybe TRBD1 (6 bases). Per germline, CDR1 LNHNV and CDR2 YYDKDF (reference sequence). V was shortened by 5 bases and J by 5 bases, with 16 bases between the two germline ends. The CDR3 extends over 14 amino acids. The CDR3 loop is CATSQVTGVHEQYF. CDR3 DNA sequence: TGTGCCACCAGCCAAGTGACAGGAGTCCACGAGCAGTACTTC.

This clonotype was detected ten times or more. The J gene is TRBJ2-1, the V gene TRBV12-3 or TRBV12-4; 10 bases match TRBD2. This CDR3 is built from 15 residues. V lost 3 bases to trimming and J lost 6 bases; unmatched junction nucleotides: 5. CDR3 amino acids: CASSFSGRALNEQFF. The CDR3 DNA is TGTGCCAGCAGTTTCAGCGGGAGGGCCCTCAATGAGCAGTTCTTC.

Only a few counts were recorded for this clonotype. This may stem from a read error, because a much larger clone lies one nucleotide away. The CDR3 does not end in the conserved phenylalanine or tryptophan, so this is likely a read error. The chain couples TRBV4-3 to TRBJ2-7; D uncertain. CDR1 LGHNA and CDR2 YSLEER come from the germline V gene. The CDR3 is 14 amino acids. Trimming took 5 bases from V and 0 from J, leaving 11 bases between them. CDR3 loop: CASSVRGASYEQYI. CDR3 sequence (DNA): TGCGCCAGCAGCGTAAGAGGTGCCTCCTACGAGCAGTACATC.